This T cell receptor (beta chain) was sequenced during a study of Graves' ophthalmopathy and Graves' hyperthyroidism. The CDR3 length is 15 residues. With V trimmed by 7 bases and J by 5 bases, 12 bases remained unmatched. Germline V CDR1 and CDR2: MNHEY, SMNVEV (reference sequence). Investigators amplified TCR beta CDR3 regions from RNA transcripts. First-round RT-PCR employed HTBI primers, with a second-round multiplex PCR after it. TCRdb independently ran MiXCR on the multiplex PCR reads; one entry per CDR3 protein. The sample lists around 400,000 distinct CDR3 sequences; roughly 20% were seen once. This clonotype was seen only a few times. Its cognate antigen is unknown. Study results and limitations: The model predicted progression of ophthalmopathy with a sensitivity of roughly 70%, and its specificity was under 75%.

Hyperthyroidism counted as stable given no ophthalmopathy within 18 months of follow-up. This receptor was obtained from a woman between 18 and 29 years old with stable Graves' hyperthyroidism. This chain links TRBV27 with TRBJ2-5; 8 bases are a match to TRBD2. Source material: peripheral blood. The CDR3 nucleotides are TGTGCCAGCACTACAGTGGTCGGGAGGGTGGAGACCCAGTACTTC. It encodes CASTTVVGRVETQYF.